A selection of T cell receptor beta chains follows, all from one sample in a study of blood T cell repertoires in COVID-19. Measured with immunoSEQ multiplex PCR; TCRdb has only the in-frame clones, and not every one. The table records 200,000 or so clones, around 90% of them present only once. The sequencing input was peripheral blood. The receptors were sampled from a man under 40 with COVID-19, enrolled during active disease. Both conserved end residues are trimmed from each CDR3. For some rows the clone size is stated as once, few or many, or as a class when expanded; others skip it.

v_call	j_call	clone_size	cdr3_aa
TRBV7-3	TRBJ2-1	once	ASSFKQGDEQF
TRBV6-5	TRBJ1-3	-	ASSHTGTGGYTIY
TRBV2	TRBJ1-5	-	ASSTRIQDQPQH
TRBV6-2/TRBV6-3	TRBJ1-1	-	ASSGQYTEAF
TRBV18	TRBJ1-5	-	ASSPARGLNNQPQH
TRBV5-6	TRBJ2-7	-	ASSPGAGVREQY
TRBV28	TRBJ1-2	-	AMQGGSYGYT
TRBV11-3	TRBJ1-6	-	ASSFTRNSPLH
TRBV19	TRBJ1-2	-	ASSHRDRAYGYT
TRBV9	TRBJ1-6	-	ASSVEAGGSPLH
TRBV18	TRBJ2-7	-	ASSPSRLALYEQY
TRBV4-1	TRBJ1-2	-	ASNFGQGKSYGYT
TRBV11-2	TRBJ2-7	-	ASSFGDNSYEQY
TRBV7-2	TRBJ1-1	-	ASSLRSGGVAEAF
TRBV4-3	TRBJ1-6	-	ASSQGTGSYNSPLH
TRBV4-1	TRBJ2-3	-	ASSGAGDTDTQY
TRBV19	TRBJ1-1	-	ASSMGGLNTEAF
TRBV7-9	TRBJ2-7	-	ASSLRTTGLNEQY
TRBV30	TRBJ1-1	-	AWSGTGNTEAF
TRBV18	TRBJ2-7	-	ASSPPPVYEQY
TRBV7-8	TRBJ1-6	-	ASSLTPGHYNSPLH
TRBV5-6	TRBJ2-5	-	ASRNRNQETQY
TRBV11-2	TRBJ1-6	-	ASARQENSPLH
TRBV11-2	TRBJ2-2	-	ASSPGQGVGELF
TRBV7-2	TRBJ1-2	-	ASSPSRQGANQGYT
TRBV7-2	TRBJ1-5	few	ASSLDSINQPQH
TRBV9	TRBJ2-7	-	ASSVGSGLAGVYEQY
TRBV19	TRBJ2-7	-	ASKWGQGASYEQY
TRBV6-5	TRBJ1-6	-	ASSYSRQVSSPLH
TRBV18	TRBJ1-2	once	ASSPGQGRGGYT
TRBV24-1	TRBJ2-3	-	ATAPTGLSTDTQY
TRBV6-5	TRBJ1-2	-	ASTVQYLALYGYT
TRBV7-8	TRBJ2-2	-	ASSNVGRAIFSGELF
TRBV5-6	TRBJ1-3	-	ASSFRDRGRNTIY
TRBV19	TRBJ1-2	-	ASSITGAPNYGYT
TRBV7-2	TRBJ2-5	-	ASSLNRGPETQY
TRBV28	TRBJ1-1	-	ASSTPGLYSEDTEAF
TRBV7-2	TRBJ1-2	-	ASRPPTGGYGYT
TRBV13	TRBJ1-2	-	ASSLGRRDRVGGYT
TRBV10-3	TRBJ2-7	-	AISGSQGERAYEQY
TRBV12-3/TRBV12-4	TRBJ2-7	few	ASSLVPEGQY
TRBV7-6	TRBJ2-7	once	ASSLEDSLFYEQY
TRBV21-1	TRBJ2-7	-	ASSKGWVGQTPYEQY
TRBV6-1	TRBJ1-5	-	ASTPYGGSNQPQH
TRBV6-5	TRBJ2-7	many	ASSTVGGSSYEQY
TRBV5-6	TRBJ2-7	-	ASSSEETSGSYEQY
TRBV3-1/TRBV3-2	TRBJ2-6	-	ASKTGAGANVLT
TRBV29-1	TRBJ1-1	-	SVPTGRRREAF
TRBV6-1	TRBJ1-2	-	ASSEVLGDYGYT
TRBV10-2	TRBJ2-7	once	ASAGTGYSYEQY
TRBV7-9	TRBJ2-1	-	ASSLAGGPFNEQF
TRBV11-1	TRBJ2-3	-	ASSLPILTEPDTQY
TRBV6-2/TRBV6-3	TRBJ2-7	-	ASSYSRALTAYEQY